This T cell receptor beta chain was recovered during a study of PD-L1 blockade in urothelial cancer. Study context: Peripheral blood specimens exhibited a median yield of about 140,000 T cells.

The CDR3 runs 14 residues. The germline gives CDR1 MNHEY, CDR2 SMNVEV (reference sequence). Trimming shortened V by 3 bases and J by 2 bases, and 8 bases separated the two germline ends. The assay was immunoSEQ multiplex PCR, and TCRdb's table has in-frame clones only and misses some. The table has around 80,000 clones, around 93% seen once; the top ten hold around 0.94%. Time point here: peripheral blood 6 weeks after treatment start. The TCR sequence derives from a woman older than 75 with urothelial cancer. V is TRBV27 and J is TRBJ1-5; D ambiguous. Material: PBMCs, obtained around atezolizumab (anti-PD-L1) treatment. This CDR3 is CASSFPVGNQPQHF. The CDR3 nucleotides are TGTGCCAGCAGTTTTCCAGTCGGCAATCAGCCCCAGCATTTT.